This entry lists 5 T cell receptor beta chains sequenced from one sample in a study of identical twins. TCRdb reanalysed the 5' RACE reads using MiXCR and keeps one entry per CDR3 protein. The data hold under 900,000 distinct CDR3 sequences, with roughly 12% observed a single time. In addition, the sample was reused for a study of yellow fever vaccine responses in identical twins.

Sequences were obtained from PBMCs. All receptors come from a woman younger than 35 in good health.

The gene calls are TRBV12-3 or TRBV12-4 and TRBJ2-1; no definite D call. Trimming pared 4 bases from V and 5 bases from J, leaving 12 bases between. This CDR3 region has 14 residues. CDR3 sequence reads: CASSYLLPHNEQFF. The CDR3 DNA reads as TGTGCCAGCAGTTACTTACTTCCACACAATGAGCAGTTCTTC.

V and J are TRBV7-6 and TRBJ2-3, with a tentative D call TRBD2 (5 bases). In germline, CDR1 is SGHVS, CDR2 FNYEAQ. This CDR3 has 17 residues. Trimming pared 1 base from V and 0 bases from J, leaving 14 bases between. The CDR3 DNA sequence: TGTGCCAGCAGCTTAGTCCCGGGAACGTCTAGCACAGATACGCAGTATTTT. Protein product: CASSLVPGTSSTDTQYF.

The V call is TRBV2, the J call TRBJ2-5; D perhaps matches TRBD2 (6 bases). Between the trimmed V and J ends, which lost 5 bases and 5 bases, there was a span of 15 bases. From germline, CDR1 is SNHLY and CDR2 FYNNEI. The CDR3 is made up of 14 amino acids. The CDR3 here is CASSQRQGGETQYF. DNA for the CDR3: TGTGCCAGCAGTCAACGGCAGGGAGGCGAGACCCAGTACTTC.

This rearrangement joins TRBV3-1 to TRBJ2-1, with 7 nucleotides matching TRBD2. Losses at the gene ends were 0 bases for V and 6 bases for J; bases not matched to a gene: 2. Germline V gene data show CDR1 as LGHDT and CDR2 as YNNKEL (reference sequence). CDR3 size: 14 residues. This CDR3 reads CASSQDGTINEQFF. The CDR3 coding sequence is TGTGCCAGCAGCCAAGATGGGACTATCAATGAGCAGTTCTTC.

This clonotype was counted many times. The chain joins TRBV7-8 to TRBJ1-1; D perhaps matches TRBD1 (5 bases). Trimming left V 3 bases short and J 1 base short, with 21 bases between. CDR1 and CDR2 (germline): SGHVS, FQNEAQ. The CDR3 has 18 amino acids. The CDR3 here is CASSLSRAGMSTNTEAFF. In nucleotides, the CDR3 is TGTGCCAGCAGCTTGTCCAGGGCGGGTATGTCGACGAACACTGAAGCTTTCTTT.